A selection of T cell receptor beta chains follows, all from one sample in a study of T cell responses to AZD1222 COVID-19 vaccine. TCRdb keeps only in-frame clones here, not all; method: immunoSEQ multiplex PCR. The sample has 100,000 to 150,000 clones, nearly 90% seen once; the top ten hold around 4.5%. Source: peripheral blood, taken on day 0 of AZD1222 vaccination. The receptors originated from an adult in good health. CDR3s include the opening cysteine and the closing phenylalanine or tryptophan. A D gene is named only where the DNA matches it firmly. Clone size is given for some rows only: seen once, a few or many times, or a class if the clone is expanded.

TRBV5-1	.	.	TRBJ2-7	TGCGCCAGCAGGCTCGGTCTGTTGTTGGACGAGCAGTACTTC	CASRLGLLLDEQYF
TRBV6-5	.	TRBD1	TRBJ2-3	TGTGCCAGCAGTCCGCGACAGGGAACAGATACGCAGTATTTT	CASSPRQGTDTQYF
TRBV25-1	.	TRBD2	TRBJ2-2	TGTGCCAGCAGTGAGCCACCGGGAGGCCCTTTTACCGGGGAGCTGTTTTTT	CASSEPPGGPFTGELFF
TRBV5-1	once	TRBD2	TRBJ2-1	TGCGCCAGCAGCTCCGGCCGGCTAGCGGGGGCCTACGGAGGAAATGAGCAGTTCTTC	CASSSGRLAGAYGGNEQFF
TRBV12-5	.	TRBD1	TRBJ2-5	TGTGCTAGTTGGGGGGCAGGGGGCAAAGAGACCCAGTACTTC	CASWGAGGKETQYF
TRBV10-3	.	.	TRBJ1-1	TGTGCCATCAGGGTATCCATGAACACTGAAGCTTTCTTT	CAIRVSMNTEAFF
TRBV5-8	.	TRBD2	TRBJ2-2	TGTGCCAGCAGCTTGCCCCCTAGCGGGAGGGCCTCCGGGGAGCTGTTTTTT	CASSLPPSGRASGELFF
TRBV6-5	.	.	TRBJ2-7	TGTGCCAGCAGTTACTCGGGAGTTGTTGGGTACGAGCAGTACTTC	CASSYSGVVGYEQYF
TRBV2	once	.	TRBJ2-7	TGTGCCAGCAGGAGATCCTACGAGCAGTACTTC	CASRRSYEQYF
TRBV28	.	.	TRBJ2-5	TGTGCCAGCAGCCCGGACAGAGGGGAGACCCAGTACTTC	CASSPDRGETQYF
TRBV11-2	.	.	TRBJ2-1	TGTGCCAGCAGCTTATCCCAATACTATGAGCAGTTCTTC	CASSLSQYYEQFF
TRBV7-8	.	TRBD2	TRBJ2-5	TGTGCCAGCAGCTCGGGGACTAGCGGGAGTTTGGAGACCCAGTACTTC	CASSSGTSGSLETQYF
TRBV5-1	.	.	TRBJ2-1	TGCGCCAGCAGCCCCTCAGGGCAGGGGACTAATGAGCAGTTCTTC	CASSPSGQGTNEQFF
TRBV10-3	.	TRBD1	TRBJ2-2	TGTGCCATCAGTGGACAGGGGCTATCCACCGGGGAGCTGTTTTTT	CAISGQGLSTGELFF
TRBV5-1	.	TRBD2	TRBJ2-1	TGCGCCAGCAGCTTCCCGGGGGGGAGCTCCTACAATGAGCAGTTCTTC	CASSFPGGSSYNEQFF
TRBV28	.	TRBD1	TRBJ2-5	TGTGCCAGCAGCCCAGGGGGCTGGGGAGAGACCCAGTACTTC	CASSPGGWGETQYF
TRBV27	.	.	TRBJ1-5	TGTGCCAGGGGGGACCAGATAGATCAGCCCCAGCATTTT	CARGDQIDQPQHF
TRBV5-5	.	.	TRBJ1-2	TGTGCCAGCAGGAAGGGAGACGGCTATGGCTACACCTTC	CASRKGDGYGYTF
TRBV13	once	.	TRBJ1-5	TGTGCCAGCAGCTTCCGCAATCAGCCCCAGCATTTT	CASSFRNQPQHF
TRBV18	.	TRBD1	TRBJ1-3	TGTGCCAGCTCACGGACATCCACCTTACAGGGGGCTGGTGGAAACACCATATATTTT	CASSRTSTLQGAGGNTIYF
TRBV7-2	.	.	TRBJ2-7	TGTGCCAGCAGCTTAGGGGTCGGATCTCGGTACGAGCAGTACTTC	CASSLGVGSRYEQYF
TRBV6-5	.	.	TRBJ1-2	TGTGCCAGCAGTTCCGGTGAAGTGGGGGGCTACACCTTC	CASSSGEVGGYTF
TRBV28	once	.	TRBJ1-2	TGTGCGGCCGAGGGGCGCCGTGGGGGCTACACCTTC	CAAEGRRGGYTF
TRBV6-5	.	TRBD1	TRBJ2-7	TGTGCCAGCAGTTACAGGGGGCCCACCTACGAGCAGTACTTC	CASSYRGPTYEQYF
TRBV12-3/TRBV12-4	.	.	TRBJ2-5	TGTGCCAGCACTCTTGGCGGTCAAGAGACCCAGTACTTC	CASTLGGQETQYF
TRBV28	.	.	TRBJ1-1	TGTGCCAGCAAAGGACATATGAACACTGAAGCTTTCTTT	CASKGHMNTEAFF
TRBV6-6	.	.	TRBJ1-1	TGTGCCAGCAGTTACCGGGACAACTTGAACACTGAAGCTTTCTTT	CASSYRDNLNTEAFF
TRBV9	.	TRBD2	TRBJ2-3	TGTGCCAGCAGCGTGTCTAGCGGGGGGGCAGATACGCAGTATTTT	CASSVSSGGADTQYF
TRBV5-1	.	TRBD1	TRBJ1-1	TGCGCCAGCAGCGCTCGACAGGGGATAGACACTGAAGCTTTCTTT	CASSARQGIDTEAFF
TRBV30	.	TRBD2	TRBJ2-5	TGTGCCTGGACTAGCGGGAGTGGGGAGACCCAGTACTTC	CAWTSGSGETQYF
TRBV3-1/TRBV3-2	.	.	TRBJ1-5	TGTGCCAGCAGCCAAGCAGGGGTAGGCAATCAGCCCCAGCATTTT	CASSQAGVGNQPQHF
TRBV7-2	.	.	TRBJ2-5	TGTGCCAGCAGCTTAGCGGTTGGGGAAGAGACCCAGTACTTC	CASSLAVGEETQYF
TRBV24-1	.	TRBD2	TRBJ2-5	TGTGCCACCAGGGGCGGGGGGACCCAGTACTTC	CATRGGGTQYF
TRBV27	.	TRBD2	TRBJ2-3	TGTGCCAGCAGTCCAAGCGGGAGAGGCACAGATACGCAGTATTTT	CASSPSGRGTDTQYF
TRBV7-9	.	TRBD1	TRBJ1-6	TGTGCCAGCAGCTTACCAGGGGGCAGGGATTCACCCCTCCACTTT	CASSLPGGRDSPLHF
TRBV5-4	few	TRBD2	TRBJ2-2	TGTGCCAGCAGGGCCGCTAGCGGGAGCCCCGGGGAGCTGTTTTTT	CASRAASGSPGELFF
TRBV2	.	.	TRBJ1-3	TGTGCCAGCAGTGAACGCAGGGGTGCTGGAAACACCATATATTTT	CASSERRGAGNTIYF
TRBV15	.	.	TRBJ2-3	TGTGCCACCAGCGAGATGGGGGGTTTCACAGATACGCAGTATTTT	CATSEMGGFTDTQYF
TRBV2	.	.	TRBJ1-5	TGTGCCAGCAGCCTACAGGGTTTAAGCAATCAGCCCCAGCATTTT	CASSLQGLSNQPQHF